This T cell receptor beta chain was sequenced during a study of T cell repertoires in ileal Crohn's disease. The data were produced by immunoSEQ multiplex PCR, yet TCRdb's version contains in-frame clones alone and is incomplete. The sample lists roughly 4,700 clones, about four fifths occurring once. In the case of this clone: What it binds is unknown.

Trimming cost V 2 bases and J 5 bases; bases outside gene matches: 6. This CDR3 has 15 amino acids. In germline, CDR1 is SGHNT, CDR2 YYREEE (reference sequence). Study conclusions and caveats: Compared with non-smokers, active smokers at surgery showed more clonal expansions.

The source material was ileal tissue. V is TRBV5-4 and J is TRBJ2-7; 11 nucleotides line up with TRBD1. The clonotype was recovered from an adult with Crohn's disease. CDR3 nucleotides: TGTGCCAGCAGCTTCCAGGACAGGGGGCGAAACGAGCAGTACTTC. Residues: CASSFQDRGRNEQYF.